The 10 T cell receptor beta chains reported below all come from one sample, sequenced in a study of T-cell reconstitution after alpha-beta-depleted transplantation in children. Library preparation (for TCRbeta) was performed with unique molecular identifiers. Using its own MiXCR run on the PCR reads, TCRdb lists one record per CDR3 protein. The table lists around 800,000 distinct CDR3 sequences, 15% to 20% of them singletons. Sequencing used PBMCs, mostly from graft donor cells, obtained 360 days after TCRalphabeta/CD19-depleted stem cell transplant. The receptors here all came from a male patient under 18 who had a stem cell transplant for acute lymphoblastic leukemia, so the T cells may come from the graft donor.

There are a few counts of this clonotype. The chain couples TRBV29-1 to TRBJ1-4; D not certain. This CDR3 has 13 amino acids. V was trimmed by 4 bases and J by 3 bases, leaving 9 bases between them. The germline V gene encodes CDR1 SQVTM and CDR2 ANQGSEA. In DNA form, the CDR3 reads TGCAGCGTTGCCACAGCCCCTAATGAAAAACTGTTTTTT. Translated, it gives CSVATAPNEKLFF.

This clonotype appeared a few times. The chain joins TRBV20-1 to TRBJ1-2; weak D call: TRBD1 (6 bases). The CDR3 sequence is 13 residues long. V was cut by 3 bases and J by 4 bases, with 12 bases left in between. Germline assignment: CDR1 DFQATT and CDR2 SNEGSKA (reference sequence). The CDR3 DNA follows: TGCAGTGCTAGCTACAGGGAAATCTATGGCTACACCTTC. Amino acid sequence: CSASYREIYGYTF.

In its sample, this clonotype was seen a few times. V gene TRBV12-3 or TRBV12-4 combines with J gene TRBJ2-2, with D perhaps TRBD2 (5 bases). Trimming left V 3 bases short and J 0 bases short, with 11 bases between. The CDR3 totals 16 residues. The CDR3 here is CASSFKRGPNTGELFF. CDR3 DNA sequence: TGTGCCAGCAGTTTCAAGAGAGGGCCGAACACCGGGGAGCTGTTTTTT.

The rearrangement links TRBV12-3 or TRBV12-4 to TRBJ2-7, with D hard to call. This CDR3 is built from 11 residues. Deletions cut 6 bases from V and 4 bases from J, with 7 bases between. Here the CDR3 reads CASRALYEQYF. CDR3 bases: TGTGCCAGCAGGGCTCTATACGAGCAGTACTTC.

This clonotype was counted many times. CDR3 sequence reads: CASSSLAGFYNEQFF. The CDR3 bases are TGCGCCAGCAGCAGCCTAGCGGGGTTTTACAATGAGCAGTTCTTC. The genes are TRBV5-1 and TRBJ2-1; 9 nucleotides agree with TRBD2. The CDR3 consists of 15 residues. Germline values: CDR1 SGHRS, CDR2 YFSETQ. The V gene end was trimmed by 4 bases and the J gene end by 4 bases; junction bases not matched to a gene: 6.

The CDR3 DNA is TGTGCCAGCAGCCCTTTGTTTGGAGCAAATGAGCAGTTCTTC. Amino acids: CASSPLFGANEQFF. The chain employs TRBV3-1 and TRBJ2-1; no clear D gene. The CDR3 length is 14 residues. Germline CDR1 is LGHDT and CDR2 is YNNKEL (reference sequence). V lost 4 bases to trimming and J lost 7 bases, with 14 bases between them.

This clonotype occurred many times. V and J are TRBV12-3 or TRBV12-4 and TRBJ2-7; D not resolved. This CDR3 spans 13 amino acids. V was pared by 5 bases and J by 6 bases, with 14 bases between. DNA of the CDR3: TGTGCCAGCAGTGATGGAAGGGCTTCCGAGCAGTACTTC. Protein product: CASSDGRASEQYF.

This chain joins TRBV7-9 and TRBJ2-7, with 8 nucleotides matching TRBD1. The CDR3 covers 16 residues. V shed 5 bases, J shed 4 bases, and the junction held 13 bases outside the gene matches. Germline-derived CDR1 and CDR2 are SEHNR and FQNEAQ (reference sequence). The CDR3 region has the DNA TGTGCCAGCAGCAGAGAAGGGCCAGGGGGCTTTTACGAGCAGTACTTC. It codes for CASSREGPGGFYEQYF.

This clonotype was detected a few times. The chain uses TRBV20-1 and TRBJ2-2; tentatively, D is TRBD2 (5 bases). V gave up 1 base and J gave up 0 bases, with 6 bases separating them. The CDR3 covers 14 residues. Germline V lookup: CDR1 DFQATT, CDR2 SNEGSKA (reference sequence). The chain's CDR3 is CSARAGSNTGELFF. In DNA, the CDR3 is TGCAGTGCTAGAGCGGGGTCGAACACCGGGGAGCTGTTTTTT.

This clonotype was counted many times. The chain joins TRBV6-5 to TRBJ2-1; 7 nucleotides agree with TRBD2. V gave up 4 bases and J gave up 9 bases; unmatched junction bases: 6. Germline V gene sequence: CDR1 MNHEY, CDR2 SVGAGI. CDR3 length equals 13 residues. The CDR3 region is CASSLGLGAEQFF. CDR3 in DNA: TGTGCCAGCAGTTTAGGACTAGGCGCTGAGCAGTTCTTC.